This T cell receptor beta chain was sequenced during a study of blood T cell repertoires in COVID-19. Assay used: immunoSEQ multiplex PCR; TCRdb lists only in-frame clones, some missing. Of 75,000 to 95,000 clones listed, approximately 91% are singletons. The sample was peripheral blood. This receptor was taken from a woman aged 80 or over with acute or convalescent COVID-19.

CDR3: CASSEPGQGAINEKLFF. CDR3 DNA sequence: TGTGCCAGCAGCGAGCCGGGACAGGGGGCAATTAATGAAAAACTGTTTTTT. This chain joins TRBV5-4 and TRBJ1-4; 12 bases match TRBD1. V was pared by 4 bases and J by 4 bases, with 8 bases of the junction left unmatched. The V gene's germline CDR1 is SGHNT and CDR2 YYREEE (reference sequence). The CDR3 consists of 17 residues. Combining the CDR3 with reference TRBV5-4 and TRBJ1-4 gives the whole variable domain ETGVTQSPTHLIKTRGQQVTLRCSSQSGHNTVSWYQQALGQGPQFIFQYYREEENGRGNFPPRFSGLQFPNYSSELNVNALELDDSALYLCASSEPGQGAINEKLFFGSGTQLSVL.